The 8 T cell receptor beta chains below all came from one sample that was sequenced in a study of blood T cell repertoires in COVID-19. Clones were read by immunoSEQ multiplex PCR, and TCRdb kept only the in-frame ones, dropping some. Of 150,000 to 200,000 clones listed, 80% to 90% are singletons. The specimen was peripheral blood. The receptors derive from a man in his fifties or sixties with active or convalescent COVID-19.

The rearrangement joins TRBV7-6 to TRBJ2-7; 12 nucleotides match TRBD2. The CDR3 is made up of 15 amino acids. The trim removed 1 base at V and 5 bases at J, leaving 3 bases unmatched. Germline assignment: CDR1 SGHVS and CDR2 FNYEAQ. CDR3 loop: CASSLGGTSGHEQYF. CDR3 DNA: TGTGCCAGCAGCTTAGGTGGGACTAGCGGGCACGAGCAGTACTTC.

The CDR3 region is CATSDQDRSEGYTF. The CDR3 DNA sequence: TGTGCCACCAGTGACCAGGACAGGTCTGAAGGCTACACCTTC. This chain links TRBV24-1 with TRBJ1-2; 7 bases agree with TRBD1. The J segment lost 8 bases and the V segment lost 4 bases, leaving 9 bases of the junction unmatched. CDR1 and CDR2 from the germline V gene are KGHDR and SFDVKD. This CDR3 has 14 residues.

V is TRBV18 and J is TRBJ2-3; 8 bases fit TRBD2. There are 21 residues in the CDR3. The V gene's germline CDR1 is KGHSH and CDR2 LQKENI. The V segment lost 2 bases and the J segment 1 base; nucleotides outside the gene matches: 20. CDR3 in DNA: TGTGCCAGCTCACCAACGATGGGGGAAGCGGGAGACCTGGAGGGCACAGATACGCAGTATTTT. Amino acids: CASSPTMGEAGDLEGTDTQYF. Together with reference TRBV18 and TRBJ2-3, the CDR3 gives the full variable domain: NAGVMQNPRHLVRRRGQEARLRCSPMKGHSHVYWYRQLPEEGLKFMVYLQKENIIDESGMPKERFSAEFPKEGPSILRIQQVVRGDSAAYFCASSPTMGEAGDLEGTDTQYFGPGTRLTVL.

As for this clone: Other nucleotide sequences from this sample produce the same CDR3. V and J are TRBV7-3 and TRBJ2-6, with TRBD1 as a possible D gene (7 bases). Trimming stripped 3 bases from V and 4 bases from J, with 13 bases between. Germline CDR1 reads SGHTA; CDR2 reads FQGTGA. The CDR3 consists of 16 residues. The CDR3 coding sequence is TGTGCCAGCAGCTTGGAGGGGGCGTCAGGGGCCAACGTCCTGACTTTC. Translated: CASSLEGASGANVLTF.

V gene TRBV2 combines with J gene TRBJ2-1; TRBD2 might be the D (6 bases). Per germline, CDR1 SNHLY and CDR2 FYNNEI. This CDR3 is built from 15 residues. Trimming left V 7 bases short and J 5 bases short, with 18 bases between. As DNA, the CDR3 is TGTGCCAGCACTGCGCGGGACCTCTTTAACAATGAGCAGTTCTTC. Translation: CASTARDLFNNEQFF.

The chain is built from TRBV6-5 and TRBJ1-1, with unresolved D. The CDR3 length is 15 residues. The V gene lost 5 bases and the J gene lost 1 base, with 14 bases spanning the gap. The germline CDR1 and CDR2 sequences are MNHEY and SVGAGI. The CDR3 region is CASSPLAGSNTEAFF. DNA of the CDR3: TGTGCCAGCAGTCCCCTAGCGGGGTCGAACACTGAAGCTTTCTTT.

V and J are TRBV24-1 and TRBJ2-1, with D hard to call. Germline values: CDR1 KGHDR, CDR2 SFDVKD. This CDR3 comprises 14 residues. V lost 3 bases and J lost 9, with 14 bases in between. The CDR3: CATSDEPKLVEQFF. The CDR3 coding sequence is TGTGCCACCAGTGATGAACCTAAACTGGTTGAGCAGTTCTTC.

The V gene is TRBV7-9, the J gene TRBJ2-1; 7 bases match TRBD2. Germline V gene data show CDR1 as SEHNR and CDR2 as FQNEAQ (reference sequence). Losses at the gene ends were 5 bases for V and 6 bases for J; bases not matched to a gene: 10. This CDR3 is built from 15 residues. CDR3 in DNA: TGTGCCAGCAGCAGGCCTCTAGCGGCTGTCAATGAGCAGTTCTTC. As protein: CASSRPLAAVNEQFF.